Listed here are 28 T cell receptor beta chains from one sample, sequenced in a study of cytomegalovirus exposure and HLA in healthy donors. The study ran its PCR with 60 Vbeta and 13 Jbeta primers. The method was immunoSEQ multiplex PCR; TCRdb's version includes in-frame clones alone and lacks a portion of them. This sample has 170,000 or so clones, with roughly 80% found just once. Sequencing was carried out using PBMCs. These receptors were obtained from a man aged 35 to 55 in good health and CMV-seronegative.

CDR3 sequence: CAIKPTGGEEKLFF. The CDR3 coding sequence is TGTGCCATCAAGCCGACAGGGGGCGAGGAAAAACTGTTTTTT. The chain employs TRBV19 and TRBJ1-4; the match to TRBD1 covers 10 bases. The CDR3 sequence is 14 residues long. After removal of 10 bases from V and 8 bases from J, the junction contained 10 bases not matched to a gene. Germline CDR1 reads LNHDA; CDR2 reads SQIVND (reference sequence).

V and J are TRBV14 and TRBJ1-6, with 9 bases identical to TRBD1. Losses at the gene ends were 3 bases for V and 7 bases for J; bases not matched to a gene: 4. The V gene's germline CDR1 is SGHDN and CDR2 FVKESK. The CDR3 consists of 15 residues. This CDR3 reads CASSHRTGANSPLHF. The CDR3 DNA reads TGTGCCAGCAGCCACCGGACAGGGGCCAATTCACCCCTCCACTTT.

J is TRBJ2-7 and V is TRBV6-5; TRBD1 matches at 7 bases. The germline CDR1 and CDR2 sequences are MNHEY and SVGAGI. With V trimmed by 6 bases and J by 5 bases, 7 bases remained unmatched. CDR3 length: 13 amino acids. CDR3 DNA: TGTGCCAGCAGCCCTGAAGGGGGCCACGAGCAGTACTTC. Translation: CASSPEGGHEQYF.

The chain recombines TRBV7-9 with TRBJ1-1, with 8 bases identical to TRBD1. V was pared by 5 bases and J by 6 bases, with 5 bases of the junction left unmatched. There are 13 residues in the CDR3. In germline, CDR1 is SEHNR, CDR2 FQNEAQ (reference sequence). This chain's CDR3 is CASSPQGASEAFF. Here the CDR3 DNA reads TGTGCCAGCAGCCCTCAGGGGGCCTCTGAAGCTTTCTTT.

This clone was seen more than once but under ten times. The gene calls are TRBV6-6 and TRBJ2-5; a possible D gene is TRBD2 (6 bases). The DNA matches TRBJ2-7 better at its end, which makes the J call doubtful. This CDR3 is built from 12 residues. Germline V gene lookup returns CDR1 MNHNY and CDR2 SVGAGI (reference sequence). The CDR3 DNA is TGTGCCAGCAGTTTGCGGGGCTACGAGCAGTACTTC. Encoded protein: CASSLRGYEQYF.

This clone was seen a handful of times. The V call is TRBV9, the J call TRBJ2-2, with 10 bases identical to TRBD1. This CDR3 is built from 16 residues. J gave up 6 bases and V 1 base, and 6 bases lay outside the gene matches. Germline assignment: CDR1 SGDLS and CDR2 YYNGEE. The CDR3 sequence: CASSVTTGGVAGELFF. CDR3 coding DNA: TGTGCCAGCAGCGTAACGACAGGGGGCGTCGCCGGGGAGCTGTTTTTT.

This chain joins TRBV4-1 and TRBJ1-5, with D possibly matching TRBD1 (5 bases). V gave up 1 base and J gave up 13 bases, with 17 bases separating them. This CDR3 spans 14 amino acids. Germline assignment: CDR1 MGHRA and CDR2 YSYEKL. The CDR3 reads CASSQGGSPAYQHF. DNA of the CDR3: TGCGCCAGCAGCCAAGGGGGCAGTCCCGCATATCAGCATTTT.

The chain links TRBV5-1 to TRBJ2-3; D uncertain. Germline CDR1 SGHRS, CDR2 YFSETQ. With 4 bases removed from V and 0 bases from J, the gap between germline ends came to 6 bases. The CDR3 extends over 13 amino acids. The CDR3 here is CASSIQSTDTQYF. DNA of the CDR3: TGCGCCAGCAGCATCCAGAGCACAGATACGCAGTATTTT.

The chain links TRBV29-1 to TRBJ2-7; TRBD2 is a possible D gene (5 bases). From germline, CDR1 is SQVTM and CDR2 ANQGSEA. V dropped 7 bases and J dropped 7 bases, with 20 bases sitting between them. This CDR3 is built from 13 residues. The DNA of the CDR3 is TGCAGCGGGGGAGACCCTGACCTAGGGGAGCAGTACTTC. Translating gives CSGGDPDLGEQYF.

This chain uses TRBV4-3 with TRBJ1-6; 10 bases align to TRBD1. Germline V gene data show CDR1 as LGHNA and CDR2 as YSLEER. The CDR3 contains 16 residues. The J segment lost 5 bases and the V segment lost 4 bases, leaving 5 bases of the junction unmatched. The CDR3: CASSRGTGADNSPLHF. In nucleotides, the CDR3 is TGCGCCAGCAGCCGGGGGACAGGGGCAGATAATTCACCCCTCCACTTT.

This sequence joins TRBV4-3 and TRBJ1-4; D perhaps matches TRBD1 (5 bases). The CDR3 extends over 15 amino acids. V lost 5 bases and J lost 6, with 16 bases in between. Germline V gene sequence: CDR1 LGHNA, CDR2 YSLEER. The CDR3 region has the DNA TGCGCCAGCAGCAAAAGGGGCAGCGCGGATGAAAAACTGTTTTTT. It yields the protein CASSKRGSADEKLFF.

The V and J genes are TRBV7-2 and TRBJ2-7; 7 bases line up with TRBD2. The CDR3 has 13 amino acids. The J segment lost 6 bases and the V segment lost 5 bases, leaving 7 bases of the junction unmatched. The germline V gene has CDR1 SGHTA and CDR2 FQGNSA. The CDR3 protein is CASSQTGGFEQYF. In DNA, the CDR3 is TGTGCCAGCAGCCAGACCGGGGGGTTCGAGCAGTACTTC. The full variable domain, with the rest looked up from reference TRBV7-2 and TRBJ2-7, is GAGVSQSPSNKVTEKGKDVELRCDPISGHTALYWYRQSLGQGLEFLIYFQGNSAPDKSGLPSDRFSAERTGGSVSTLTIQRTQQEDSAVYLCASSQTGGFEQYFGPGTRLTVT.

The V and J genes are TRBV5-3 and TRBJ2-1; 7 nucleotides match TRBD2. TRBV5-3 is placed among ORFs of uncertain function. This CDR3 is built from 15 residues. V trimming: 1 base; J trimming: 7 bases; junction bases outside the gene matches: 8. The CDR3 is CARSLKEAGGNEQFF. The CDR3 DNA reads as TGTGCCAGAAGCTTGAAGGAAGCCGGGGGGAATGAGCAGTTCTTC.

This chain links TRBV7-6 with TRBJ1-2; the D gene is possibly TRBD1 (5 bases). The germline gives CDR1 SGHVS, CDR2 FNYEAQ. There are 13 residues in the CDR3. Deletions cut 7 bases from V and 4 bases from J, with 13 bases between. In DNA, the CDR3 is TGTGCCAGCACCCGGGGGGATGGCTATGGCTACACCTTC. Translation: CASTRGDGYGYTF.

This clone appeared a few times. The chain joins TRBV20-1 to TRBJ1-5; D is uncertain. The CDR3 contains 11 residues. The V gene's germline CDR1 is DFQATT and CDR2 SNEGSKA (reference sequence). V was pared by 6 bases and J by 9 bases, with 12 bases between. The CDR3 nucleotides are TGCAGTGCAAGCAGGACTGGGCCCCAGCATTTT. It yields the protein CSASRTGPQHF.

This clone was seen a few times. The J gene is TRBJ1-1, the V gene TRBV5-4; D call uncertain. V was shortened by 0 bases and J by 5 bases, with 5 bases between the two germline ends. CDR1 is SGHNT and CDR2 is YYREEE in the germline V gene (reference sequence). CDR3 size: 12 residues. The CDR3: CASSLGRTEAFF. The CDR3 nucleotides are TGTGCCAGCAGCTTGGGGAGAACTGAAGCTTTCTTT.

The gene calls are TRBV4-1 and TRBJ1-5, with D perhaps TRBD1 (5 bases). Per the germline V gene, CDR1 is MGHRA and CDR2 is YSYEKL. V was clipped by 3 bases and J by 1 base, with 25 bases between them. This CDR3 comprises 20 residues. For the CDR3, the DNA is TGCGCCAGCAGCCACCCCGGGACTGGATTAGGTGGTATAAGCAATCAGCCCCAGCATTTT. Translation gives CASSHPGTGLGGISNQPQHF.

This clone showed up just once. The chain is built from TRBV5-1 and TRBJ2-2; maybe TRBD2 (5 bases). The CDR3 has 13 amino acids. CDR1 is SGHRS and CDR2 is YFSETQ in the germline V gene. Trimming took off 2 bases at V and 6 bases at J, with 8 bases between the two ends. The CDR3 DNA reads as TGCGCCAGCAGCTTTGAGGGAGCCGGGGAGCTGTTTTTT. Protein: CASSFEGAGELFF.

This clone has more than one count but fewer than ten. The rearrangement joins TRBV30 to TRBJ1-2; TRBD1 is a possible D gene (5 bases). This CDR3 region has 14 residues. V dropped 3 bases and J dropped 4 bases, with 15 bases sitting between them. The germline CDR1 and CDR2 sequences are GTSNPN and SVGIG (reference sequence). CDR3 sequence: CAWRGQGGPYGYTF. CDR3 coding DNA: TGTGCCTGGAGGGGGCAGGGCGGTCCCTATGGCTACACCTTC.

The chain joins TRBV5-1 to TRBJ1-1; TRBD1 matches 9 bases. CDR3 length: 16 amino acids. Germline V CDR1 and CDR2: SGHRS, YFSETQ. The trim removed 2 bases at V and 3 bases at J, leaving 8 bases unmatched. CDR3 in amino acids: CASSFLAGTGHTEAFF. In DNA, the CDR3 is TGCGCCAGCAGCTTCCTGGCGGGGACAGGGCACACTGAAGCTTTCTTT.

V and J are TRBV5-4 and TRBJ2-2; 8 nucleotides agree with TRBD1. The CDR3 totals 17 residues. Germline CDR1 SGHNT, CDR2 YYREEE (reference sequence). Trimming cost V 5 bases and J 0 bases; bases outside gene matches: 9. The DNA of the CDR3 is TGTGCCAGCAGTTTAGGACAGGGAGGTACGAACACCGGGGAGCTGTTTTTT. This codes for CASSLGQGGTNTGELFF. Full variable domain (rest looked up from reference TRBV5-4 and TRBJ2-2): ETGVTQSPTHLIKTRGQQVTLRCSSQSGHNTVSWYQQALGQGPQFIFQYYREEENGRGNFPPRFSGLQFPNYSSELNVNALELDDSALYLCASSLGQGGTNTGELFFGEGSRLTVL.

The chain links TRBV30 to TRBJ1-3, with D unclear. V lost 0 bases and J 5 bases, leaving 11 bases between the germline ends. This CDR3 region has 14 residues. CDR1 is GTSNPN, CDR2 SVGIG, per germline (reference sequence). CDR3 sequence reads: CAWSVARNRNTIYF. CDR3 bases: TGTGCCTGGAGTGTGGCCAGGAATAGAAACACCATATATTTT. The full variable domain, with the rest looked up from reference TRBV30 and TRBJ1-3, is SQTIHQWPATLVQPVGSPLSLECTVEGTSNPNLYWYRQAAGRGLQLLFYSVGIGQISSEVPQNLSASRPQDRQFILSSKKLLLSDSGFYLCAWSVARNRNTIYFGEGSWLTVV.

The chain uses TRBV29-1 and TRBJ1-1, with D possibly being TRBD1 (6 bases). Germline CDR1 reads SQVTM; CDR2 reads ANQGSEA. The CDR3 length is 11 residues. Between the trimmed V and J ends, which lost 5 bases and 7 bases, there was a span of 11 bases. The CDR3 DNA follows: TGCAGCGTTCGGGGGGCCGGTGAAGCTTTCTTT. Residues: CSVRGAGEAFF.

The rearrangement joins TRBV7-2 to TRBJ1-1, with TRBD1 matching 10 bases. The CDR3 runs 16 residues. CDR1 is SGHTA and CDR2 is FQGNSA in the germline V gene. V shed 2 bases, J shed 4 bases, and the junction held 7 bases outside the gene matches. CDR3 loop: CASSLRQGARGTEAFF. The CDR3 region has the DNA TGTGCCAGCAGCTTAAGACAGGGGGCGAGAGGCACTGAAGCTTTCTTT.

This chain connects TRBV10-3 to TRBJ1-6; D is unresolved. Germline CDR1 and CDR2: ENHRY and SYGVKD. Trimming pared 3 bases from V and 6 bases from J, leaving 9 bases between. There are 14 residues in the CDR3. The CDR3 coding sequence is TGTGCCATCAGTGACCAGCGTTTTAATTCACCCCTCCACTTT. It specifies CAISDQRFNSPLHF.

The chain uses TRBV4-3 and TRBJ1-4; tentatively, D is TRBD1 (6 bases). The V end lost 0 bases, the J end lost 4 bases, and 15 bases lay between the germline ends. The CDR3 consists of 17 residues. Germline loops: CDR1 LGHNA, CDR2 YSLEER. CDR3 in DNA: TGCGCCAGCAGCCAAGATTTCAGGGGCAATTATAATGAAAAACTGTTTTTT. It yields the protein CASSQDFRGNYNEKLFF.

CDR3 residues: CASSERLAGGTGELFF. The CDR3 DNA is TGTGCCAGCAGTGAACGACTAGCGGGAGGAACCGGGGAGCTGTTTTTT. The chain joins TRBV6-1 to TRBJ2-2; 13 bases are shared with TRBD2. The CDR3 sequence is 16 residues long. Trimming cost V 2 bases and J 5 bases; bases outside gene matches: 2. CDR1 is MNHNS and CDR2 is SASEGT in the germline V gene.

The rearrangement uses TRBV29-1 and TRBJ1-1; maybe TRBD1 (5 bases). V lost 7 bases and J lost 6, with 18 bases in between. Germline V gene lookup returns CDR1 SQVTM and CDR2 ANQGSEA. The CDR3 loop spans 13 amino acids. The CDR3 sequence is CSAWDSLSSEAFF. Written as DNA, the CDR3 is TGCAGCGCCTGGGACTCCCTCTCCTCTGAAGCTTTCTTT. Full variable domain (missing parts from reference TRBV29-1 and TRBJ1-1): SAVISQKPSRDICQRGTSLTIQCQVDSQVTMMFWYRQQPGQSLTLIATANQGSEATYESGFVIDKFPISRPNLTFSTLTVSNMSPEDSSIYLCSAWDSLSSEAFFGQGTRLTVV.